This T cell receptor beta chain was identified in a study of human T cells and chemical hapten exposure. Study-wide points: DPC sensitization produced no change in TCRs with frequency above 1 in 1000.

Germline V gene data show CDR1 as MNHEY and CDR2 as SVGEGT. The CDR3 sequence is 14 residues long. J was trimmed by 6 bases and V by 4 bases; bases with no gene match: 9. Time point indicated: patch test 3, about 24 weeks after DPC sensitization. The treatment: therapeutic diphenylcyclopropenone sensitization with weekly scalp DPC. This clonotype was recorded at least ten times. Its antigen is unidentified. TCRdb processed the RACE reads anew with MiXCR; each CDR3 protein has one entry. The sample lists approximately 30,000 distinct CDR3 sequences; approximately 6% were seen once. The sequencing here drew on whole blood, taken in connection with sensitization to the hapten diphenylcyclopropenone (DPC). The rearrangement uses TRBV6-2 or TRBV6-3 and TRBJ2-7; 7 bases agree with TRBD2. This TCR came from a man aged 25-45 years with alopecia areata. Some clones in this sample may be carry-over from other donors' samples. The CDR3: CASSFPGLSSEQYF. Here the CDR3 DNA reads TGTGCCAGCAGTTTCCCGGGACTATCAAGCGAGCAGTACTTC.